One sample yielded the 24 T cell receptor beta chains listed below, sequenced in a study of T cell responses to AZD1222 COVID-19 vaccine. Clones were sequenced by immunoSEQ multiplex PCR, and TCRdb holds only the in-frame ones, with some missing. The sample has roughly 100,000 clones, 91% seen once; the top ten hold 35% to 50%. Sequencing was performed on peripheral blood, taken on day 0 of AZD1222 vaccination. The receptors here all came from an adult in good health.

The CDR3 sequence: CASSFPNDRFQFF. CDR3 coding DNA: TGTGCCAGCAGTTTCCCCAACGACAGATTTCAGTTCTTC. The V call is TRBV6-5, the J call TRBJ2-1, with a weak D call TRBD1 (5 bases). The CDR3 has 13 residues. The germline gives CDR1 MNHEY, CDR2 SVGAGI. V was trimmed by 4 bases and J by 13 bases, leaving 17 bases between them.

The chain recombines TRBV9 with TRBJ2-7; tentatively, D is TRBD1 or TRBD2 (7 bases each). Trimming took 4 bases from V and 0 from J, leaving 20 bases between them. Germline loops: CDR1 SGDLS, CDR2 YYNGEE. There are 17 residues in the CDR3. The CDR3 sequence: CASSPRGGTGNSYEQYF. CDR3 nucleotides: TGTGCCAGCAGCCCCAGGGGGGGGACCGGTAACTCCTACGAGCAGTACTTC.

V and J are TRBV7-3 and TRBJ2-1, with a weak D call TRBD1 (5 bases). The CDR3 length is 15 residues. CDR1 and CDR2 (germline): SGHTA, FQGTGA. V was pared by 4 bases and J by 1 base, with 11 bases between. This chain's CDR3 is CASSSLTASYNEQFF. In nucleotides, the CDR3 is TGTGCCAGCAGCTCCCTGACAGCATCCTACAATGAGCAGTTCTTC.

The chain is built from TRBV12-3 or TRBV12-4 and TRBJ2-7; 13 bases are a match to TRBD2. The CDR3 has 13 residues. V trimming: 8 bases; J trimming: 6 bases; junction bases outside the gene matches: 4. The CDR3 spells CASGTSGMSEQYF. CDR3 DNA: TGTGCCAGCGGGACTAGCGGGATGAGCGAGCAGTACTTC.

The CDR3 sequence is CASSTFVREETQYF. Here the CDR3 DNA reads TGTGCCAGCAGTACCTTCGTCCGCGAGGAGACCCAGTACTTC. This chain uses TRBV6-6 with TRBJ2-5; no clear D gene. Trimming left V 5 bases short and J 5 bases short, with 15 bases between. CDR3 length: 14 amino acids. The germline V gene has CDR1 MNHNY and CDR2 SVGAGI (reference sequence).

The chain couples TRBV9 to TRBJ1-2; D remains unclear. Per the germline V gene, CDR1 is SGDLS and CDR2 is YYNGEE. Trimming left V 3 bases short and J 5 bases short, with 11 bases between. The CDR3 has 13 residues. CDR3 sequence: CASSANLPYGYTF. Here the CDR3 DNA reads TGTGCCAGCAGCGCAAACCTCCCTTATGGCTACACCTTC. Full variable domain (rest looked up from reference TRBV9 and TRBJ1-2): DSGVTQTPKHLITATGQRVTLRCSPRSGDLSVYWYQQSLDQGLQFLIQYYNGEERAKGNILERFSAQQFPDLHSELNLSSLELGDSALYFCASSANLPYGYTFGSGTRLTVV.

V usage is TRBV6-2 or TRBV6-3 and J usage is TRBJ2-4; the match to TRBD1 covers 8 bases. Germline CDR1 reads MNHEY; CDR2 reads SVGEGT. This CDR3 has 15 residues. V lost 3 bases and J lost 4; bases outside the gene matches: 5. The CDR3 nucleotides read TGTGCCAGCAGTTATCAGGGGGCAGGGAAAAACATTCAGTACTTC. This translates into CASSYQGAGKNIQYF.

J is TRBJ2-2 and V is TRBV7-6, with TRBD2 as a possible D gene (6 bases). Germline V CDR1 and CDR2: SGHVS, FNYEAQ. This CDR3 contains 15 residues. The ends were cut back, 4 bases at V and 5 bases at J, with 14 bases in the middle. CDR3 loop: CASSSAGTYTGELFF. CDR3 nucleotides: TGTGCCAGCAGCTCGGCGGGGACTTATACCGGGGAGCTGTTTTTT. Filled out from reference TRBV7-6 and TRBJ2-2, the complete variable domain reads GAGVSQSPRYKVTKRGQDVALRCDPISGHVSLYWYRQALGQGPEFLTYFNYEAQQDKSGLPNDRFSAERPEGSISTLTIQRTEQRDSAMYRCASSSAGTYTGELFFGEGSRLTVL.

J is TRBJ1-1 and V is TRBV28, with no clear D. Trimming took off 10 bases at V and 5 bases at J, with 11 bases between the two ends. Germline CDR1 and CDR2: MDHEN and SYDVKM. This CDR3 comprises 11 residues. The CDR3 nucleotides are TGTGCCATCCGTAGATATACTGAAGCTTTCTTT. Its translation: CAIRRYTEAFF.

This chain joins TRBV27 and TRBJ1-6, with 9 bases aligning to TRBD1. The V gene end was trimmed by 8 bases and the J gene end by 10 bases; junction bases not matched to a gene: 6. The CDR3 covers 13 residues. Germline V gene lookup returns CDR1 MNHEY and CDR2 SMNVEV (reference sequence). The CDR3 DNA reads as TGTGCCAGCCGGGGGACAGGGAGCTCACCCCTCCACTTT. The encoded protein is CASRGTGSSPLHF.

The chain recombines TRBV7-2 with TRBJ2-3; 7 bases align to TRBD2. The CDR3 spans 14 residues. V shed 5 bases, J shed 3 bases, and the junction held 5 bases outside the gene matches. The V gene's germline CDR1 is SGHTA and CDR2 FQGNSA. This CDR3 is CASSLLGGTDTQYF. CDR3 DNA: TGTGCCAGCAGCCTCCTGGGGGGGACAGATACGCAGTATTTT.

This clone was counted once. V and J are TRBV7-6 and TRBJ2-7; 7 bases fit TRBD2. With V trimmed by 0 bases and J by 0 bases, 2 bases remained unmatched. The CDR3 runs 15 residues. Germline lookup yields CDR1 SGHVS and CDR2 FNYEAQ. The CDR3 DNA reads TGTGCCAGCAGCTTAGCCGCGGGAGTCTCCTACGAGCAGTACTTC. Translating it yields CASSLAAGVSYEQYF.

This rearrangement joins TRBV7-2 to TRBJ2-7; the D gene is possibly TRBD2 (5 bases). CDR1 and CDR2 (germline): SGHTA, FQGNSA. Trimming removed 5 bases from V and 6 bases from J, with 20 bases in between. There are 15 residues in the CDR3. CDR3 coding DNA: TGTGCCAGCAGCCCCCGGGAAGGGAACAATCTCGAGCAGTACTTC. It encodes CASSPREGNNLEQYF.

This clone has a single count. J is TRBJ1-2 and V is TRBV6-1, with TRBD1 identical over 9 bases. CDR1 is MNHNS and CDR2 is SASEGT in the germline V gene. This CDR3 contains 16 residues. V dropped 2 bases and J dropped 2; count of bases not matched to a gene: 6. In DNA, the CDR3 is TGTGCCAGCAGTGAAAGACAGGGGGAGAGAAACTATGGCTACACCTTC. It codes for CASSERQGERNYGYTF.

The chain employs TRBV10-3 and TRBJ1-4, with a possible D match to TRBD1 (5 bases). The CDR3 spans 14 residues. Looked up from germline, CDR1 is ENHRY and CDR2 is SYGVKD. V was trimmed by 3 bases and J by 4 bases, leaving 9 bases between them. The CDR3 here is CAISDRDHNEKLFF. Here the CDR3 DNA reads TGTGCCATCAGTGACAGGGACCATAATGAAAAACTGTTTTTT.

The chain joins TRBV7-6 to TRBJ1-5, with 8 bases that match TRBD1. V lost 4 bases, J lost 4 bases, and 9 bases stayed unmatched. This CDR3 is built from 16 residues. CDR1 is SGHVS and CDR2 is FNYEAQ in the germline V gene. The CDR3 spells CASSSEGQGKNQPQHF. The CDR3 region has the DNA TGTGCCAGCAGCTCGGAAGGACAGGGCAAGAATCAGCCCCAGCATTTT.

The chain joins TRBV9 to TRBJ2-5; 12 bases are a match to TRBD2. Germline V gene lookup returns CDR1 SGDLS and CDR2 YYNGEE. After removal of 4 bases from V and 2 bases from J, the junction contained 3 bases not matched to a gene. The CDR3 contains 15 residues. The CDR3 DNA reads TGTGCCAGCAGCCCCGGGACTAGCGGGCAAGAGACCCAGTACTTC. Translated: CASSPGTSGQETQYF.

This chain's CDR3 is CASSRHAGTGGRMNTEAFF. Here the CDR3 DNA reads TGTGCCAGCAGTCGACACGCCGGGACAGGCGGGAGGATGAACACTGAAGCTTTCTTT. The chain carries TRBV28 and TRBJ1-1, with 8 bases lining up with TRBD1. J gave up 0 bases and V 5 bases, and 17 bases lay outside the gene matches. This CDR3 has 19 residues. Germline assignment: CDR1 MDHEN and CDR2 SYDVKM.

For the CDR3, the DNA is TGTGCCAGCAGTAAGGCTAACCAAGAGACCCAGTACTTC. This translates into CASSKANQETQYF. This chain joins TRBV7-3 and TRBJ2-5; D uncertain. V lost 6 bases and J lost 0, with 8 bases in between. Per germline, CDR1 SGHTA and CDR2 FQGTGA. The CDR3 length is 13 residues. Full variable domain (missing parts from reference TRBV7-3 and TRBJ2-5): GAGVSQTPSNKVTEKGKYVELRCDPISGHTALYWYRQSLGQGPEFLIYFQGTGAADDSGLPNDRFFAVRPEGSVSTLKIQRTERGDSAVYLCASSKANQETQYFGPGTRLLVL.

This clone was observed once. The chain recombines TRBV27 with TRBJ1-5; D gene uncertain. This CDR3 contains 12 residues. The germline V and J ends were trimmed by 10 bases and 5 bases, with 12 bases remaining between them. Per the germline V gene, CDR1 is MNHEY and CDR2 is SMNVEV (reference sequence). CDR3 in DNA: TGTGCCAAAAATGGCGGGGATCAGCCCCAGCATTTT. Translated, it gives CAKNGGDQPQHF.

The V call is TRBV5-1, the J call TRBJ1-5; D remains unclear. The V gene's germline CDR1 is SGHRS and CDR2 YFSETQ. The CDR3 contains 17 residues. The V and J ends lost 7 bases and 4 bases respectively, with 24 bases between them. DNA for the CDR3: TGCGCCAGCCCCCTGAAGCAGAGGGAAGAGTTGAATCAGCCCCAGCATTTT. Protein: CASPLKQREELNQPQHF.

V gene TRBV7-9 combines with J gene TRBJ2-1; possible D gene TRBD1, 5 bases. CDR1 and CDR2 (germline): SEHNR, FQNEAQ (reference sequence). The CDR3 has 18 residues. V gave up 4 bases and J gave up 4 bases, with 23 bases separating them. The CDR3 loop is CASSSFRVGAIKYNEQFF. The CDR3 region has the DNA TGTGCCAGCAGCTCCTTTCGAGTAGGGGCTATAAAATACAATGAGCAGTTCTTC.

The V gene is TRBV19, the J gene TRBJ1-3; D possibly corresponds to TRBD1 (5 bases). Trimming took 3 bases from V and 0 from J, leaving 15 bases between them. The V gene's germline CDR1 is LNHDA and CDR2 SQIVND (reference sequence). This CDR3 has 17 amino acids. The CDR3: CASSISGTANSGNTIYF. In DNA, the CDR3 is TGTGCCAGTAGTATCTCAGGGACCGCAAACTCTGGAAACACCATATATTTT.

V usage is TRBV28 and J usage is TRBJ1-1; no clear D gene. This CDR3 comprises 13 residues. Trimming pared 4 bases from V and 11 bases from J, leaving 17 bases between. Germline-derived CDR1 and CDR2 are MDHEN and SYDVKM. The CDR3 sequence: CASSSPGPRDAFF. CDR3 bases: TGTGCCAGCAGTTCGCCCGGACCGCGTGACGCTTTCTTT.